Described below is a single T cell receptor beta chain sequence and its context. This clonotype qualifies as medium-sized (0.01 to 0.1%). There is no known antigen for this receptor. Nothing much larger sits one base from this clone, and base qualities are not available. The method behind the library was 5' RACE. Sequenced using a NextSeq 500. To correct for sequencing error and PCR bias, the TCR library protocol tagged individual cDNA molecules with unique molecular identifiers. Both TCR alpha and beta chains were sequenced, and tight co-correlation was observed between alpha and beta sequence abundances in each sample. As for the authors' bioinformatics: V gene, J gene and CDR3 annotation of TCR sequences was performed with Decombinator V4. Expanded TCRs were defined as changing significantly between any two time points under a Poisson model with p below 0.0001. TCR abundances were normalised to the total number of TCRs sequenced in each sample and reported as counts per million. MAIT TCRs were defined by TRAV1-2 paired with TRAJ12, TRAJ20 or TRAJ33, and iNKT TCRs by TRAV10 paired with TRAJ18. A search of VDJdb, accessed on 1 November 2021, was run for TCRs annotated to CMV, EBV and SARS-CoV-2, with TCRs annotated for multiple antigens excluded. TCRdb's own reprocessing of the public reads used fastp at Q25 and MiXCR and kept productive beta chains. Every CDR3 protein is listed once, alongside the most common genes and DNA of its rows. The V and J calls, along with clone size, are taken from TCRdb and not from the paper's own processing. In all, the sample holds roughly 61,000 distinct CDR3 sequences, and roughly a tenth of those were seen once. The ten largest make up 8.5% to 9% of the sample.

Taken from the germline V gene, the CDR1 and CDR2 loops are KGHDR and SFDVKD. The CDR3 spans 13 residues, from the cysteine through the phenylalanine. Of the read, only the CDR3 DNA is kept; its 39 bases are in frame from base 1. V was cut back by 3 bases and J by 15 bases, leaving a gap of 17 bases between them. The sample originates from a study of early T cells in non-severe SARS-CoV-2 infection (dated by TCRdb to 2020 to 2022). In terms of the full investigation: TCR sequencing used bulk RNA from unsorted whole blood, so alpha and beta chains could not be paired. Study-wide conclusions, independent of this receptor: VDJdb matching was skewed toward anti-spike CD8 responses and likely underestimated virus-specific expansions by missing private and CD4 specificities.

This was a case-control study nested in a cohort of healthcare workers in London, UK, who had nasopharyngeal swab PCR tests and blood samples taken every week. Between 23 and 31 March 2020, the week of the UK lockdown, healthcare workers were enrolled and then followed up weekly for as long as 16 weeks. This TCR was recovered from an adult who was a healthcare worker with PCR-confirmed SARS-CoV-2 infection or an uninfected control (not recorded which). The sequenced sample consisted of whole blood. This receptor chain uses TRBV24-1 and TRBJ2-1; the D gene cannot be resolved reliably. The sequence in DNA is TGTGCCACCAGTGATCTGGCAGACAATAGGCTGTTCTTC. This yields the protein CATSDLADNRLFF.